This entry is about one T cell receptor beta chain. This sample was included in a study of shared clonotypes between healthy human individuals. TCRdb keeps only in-frame clones here, not all; method: immunoSEQ multiplex PCR. The data show about 1.5 million clones, over 95% seen once. Germline V gene data show CDR1 as SNHLY and CDR2 as FYNNEI. Trimming cost V 5 bases and J 5 bases, with 13 bases left between them. CDR3 size: 14 residues. The specimen sequenced was naive CD4+ T cells sorted from blood. Subset of the sample: CD45RA+ positively selected. This TCR derives from a young man in good health. The V call is TRBV2, the J call TRBJ1-5; weak D call: TRBD1 (5 bases). The CDR3 sequence: CASSFRVFDQPQHF. CDR3 sequence (DNA): TGTGCCAGCAGTTTCAGGGTGTTCGATCAGCCCCAGCATTTT.